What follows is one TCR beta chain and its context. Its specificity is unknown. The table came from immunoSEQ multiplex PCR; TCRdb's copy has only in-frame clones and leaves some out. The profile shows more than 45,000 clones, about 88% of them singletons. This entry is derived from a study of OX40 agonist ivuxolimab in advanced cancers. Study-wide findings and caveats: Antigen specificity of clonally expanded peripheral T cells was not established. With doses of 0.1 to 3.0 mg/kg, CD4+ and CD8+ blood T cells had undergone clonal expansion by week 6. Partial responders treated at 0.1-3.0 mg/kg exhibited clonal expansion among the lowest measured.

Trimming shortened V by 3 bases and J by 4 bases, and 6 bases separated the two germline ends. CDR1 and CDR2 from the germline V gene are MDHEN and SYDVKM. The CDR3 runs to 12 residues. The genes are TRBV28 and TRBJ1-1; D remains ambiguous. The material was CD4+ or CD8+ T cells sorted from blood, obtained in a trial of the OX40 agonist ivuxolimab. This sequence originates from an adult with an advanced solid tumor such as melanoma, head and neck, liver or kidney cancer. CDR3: CASSLAVTEAFF. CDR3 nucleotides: TGTGCCAGCAGTTTGGCGGTCACTGAAGCTTTCTTT.